One TCR beta chain is described in this entry. V gave up 3 bases and J gave up 1 base; unmatched junction bases: 3. This CDR3 contains 15 residues. Germline V CDR1 and CDR2: SGHRS, YFSETQ. This specimen belongs to a study of human thymus T cells. Sequenced by immunoSEQ multiplex PCR; TCRdb stores in-frame clones only, minus some. The table includes 45,000 to 75,000 clones, about 93% detected once. The gene calls are TRBV5-1 and TRBJ2-7; TRBD2 agrees at 11 bases. This sequence was found in a boy in the first two years of life with a congenital heart defect but otherwise immunologically healthy. Specimen: blood. In DNA form, the CDR3 reads TGCGCCAGCAGCTATGGGACTAGCGGTTCCTACGAGCAGTACTTC. This encodes CASSYGTSGSYEQYF.